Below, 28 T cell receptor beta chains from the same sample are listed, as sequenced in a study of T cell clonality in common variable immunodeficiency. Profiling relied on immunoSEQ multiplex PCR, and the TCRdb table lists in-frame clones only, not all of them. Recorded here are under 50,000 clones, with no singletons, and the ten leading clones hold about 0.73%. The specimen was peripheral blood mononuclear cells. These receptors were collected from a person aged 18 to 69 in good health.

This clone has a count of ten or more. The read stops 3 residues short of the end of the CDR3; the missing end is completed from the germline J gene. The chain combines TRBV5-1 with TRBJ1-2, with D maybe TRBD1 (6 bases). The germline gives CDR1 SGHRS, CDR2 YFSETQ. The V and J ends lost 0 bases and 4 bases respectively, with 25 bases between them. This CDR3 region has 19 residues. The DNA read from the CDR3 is TGCGCCAGCAGCTTGGCTCTCGGGGCAGGGGTACCCCTTGGCTATGGC. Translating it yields CASSLALGAGVPLGYG. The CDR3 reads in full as CASSLALGAGVPLGYGYTF.

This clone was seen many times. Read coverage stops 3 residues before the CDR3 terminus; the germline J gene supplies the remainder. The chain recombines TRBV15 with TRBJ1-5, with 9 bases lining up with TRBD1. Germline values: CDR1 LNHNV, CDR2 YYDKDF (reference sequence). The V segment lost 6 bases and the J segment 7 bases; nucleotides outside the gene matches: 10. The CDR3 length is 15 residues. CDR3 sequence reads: CATSPRDRAGQPQHF. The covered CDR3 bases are TGTGCCACCAGTCCCCGGGACAGGGCTGGACAGCCC.

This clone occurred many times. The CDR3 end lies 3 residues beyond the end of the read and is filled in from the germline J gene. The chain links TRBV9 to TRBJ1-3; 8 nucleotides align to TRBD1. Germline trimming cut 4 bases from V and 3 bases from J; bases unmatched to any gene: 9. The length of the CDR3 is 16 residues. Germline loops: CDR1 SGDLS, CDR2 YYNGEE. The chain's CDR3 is CASSTRQGSVGNTIYF. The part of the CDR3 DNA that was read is TGTGCCAGCAGCACCAGACAGGGGTCGGTTGGAAACACC.

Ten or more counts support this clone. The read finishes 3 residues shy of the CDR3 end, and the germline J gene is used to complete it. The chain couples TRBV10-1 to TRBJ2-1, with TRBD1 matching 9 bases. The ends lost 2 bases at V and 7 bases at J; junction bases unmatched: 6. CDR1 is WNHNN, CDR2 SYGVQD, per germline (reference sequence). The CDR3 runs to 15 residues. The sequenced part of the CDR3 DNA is TGCGCCAGCAGTGAGACCGGGACAGGGCGGAATGAG. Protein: CASSETGTGRNE. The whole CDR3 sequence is CASSETGTGRNEQFF.

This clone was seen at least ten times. The sequenced CDR3 bases are TGTGCCAGCAGCGCTGGGACAGGGGGCCGGACTGAA. Protein product: CASSAGTGGRTE. The whole CDR3 sequence is CASSAGTGGRTEAFF. J is TRBJ1-1 and V is TRBV9; 12 bases are shared with TRBD1. Read sequence stops 3 residues before the CDR3 end, and the germline J gene provides the missing end. This CDR3 comprises 15 residues. Germline CDR1 and CDR2: SGDLS and YYNGEE. Losses at the gene ends were 3 bases for V and 5 bases for J; bases not matched to a gene: 5. The whole variable domain, remainder taken from reference TRBV9 and TRBJ1-1, is DSGVTQTPKHLITATGQRVTLRCSPRSGDLSVYWYQQSLDQGLQFLIQYYNGEERAKGNILERFSAQQFPDLHSELNLSSLELGDSALYFCASSAGTGGRTEAFFGQGTRLTVV.

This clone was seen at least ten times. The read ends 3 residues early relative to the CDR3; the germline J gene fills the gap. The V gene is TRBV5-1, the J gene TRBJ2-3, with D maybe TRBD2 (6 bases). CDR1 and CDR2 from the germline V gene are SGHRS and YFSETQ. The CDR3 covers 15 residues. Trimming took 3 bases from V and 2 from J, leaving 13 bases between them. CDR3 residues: CASSSSGLYTDTQYF. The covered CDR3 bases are TGCGCCAGCAGCTCGAGCGGGCTCTACACAGATACG.

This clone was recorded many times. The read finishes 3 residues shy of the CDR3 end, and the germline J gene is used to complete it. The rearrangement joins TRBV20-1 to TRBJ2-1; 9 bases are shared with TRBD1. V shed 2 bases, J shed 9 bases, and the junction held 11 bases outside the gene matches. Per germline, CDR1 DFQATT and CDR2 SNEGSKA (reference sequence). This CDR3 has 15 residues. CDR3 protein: CSARFPGQGMGEQFF. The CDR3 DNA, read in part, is TGCAGTGCTAGATTCCCGGGACAGGGTATGGGTGAG.

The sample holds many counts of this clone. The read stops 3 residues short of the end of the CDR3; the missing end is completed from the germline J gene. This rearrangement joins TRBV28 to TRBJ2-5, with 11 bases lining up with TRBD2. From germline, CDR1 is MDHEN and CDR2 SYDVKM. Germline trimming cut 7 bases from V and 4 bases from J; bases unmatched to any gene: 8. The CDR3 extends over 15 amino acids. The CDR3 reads CASISSGRSAETQYF. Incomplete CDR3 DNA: TGTGCCAGCATCTCTAGCGGGAGGTCCGCAGAGACC.

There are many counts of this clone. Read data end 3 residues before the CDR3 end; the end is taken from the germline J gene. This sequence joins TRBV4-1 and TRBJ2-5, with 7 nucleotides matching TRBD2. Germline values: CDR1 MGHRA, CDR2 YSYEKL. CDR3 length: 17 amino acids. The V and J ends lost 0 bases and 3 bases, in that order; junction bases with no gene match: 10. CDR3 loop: CASSQDAAGAVKETQYF. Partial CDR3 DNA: TGCGCCAGCAGCCAAGATGCGGCGGGAGCGGTTAAAGAGACC.

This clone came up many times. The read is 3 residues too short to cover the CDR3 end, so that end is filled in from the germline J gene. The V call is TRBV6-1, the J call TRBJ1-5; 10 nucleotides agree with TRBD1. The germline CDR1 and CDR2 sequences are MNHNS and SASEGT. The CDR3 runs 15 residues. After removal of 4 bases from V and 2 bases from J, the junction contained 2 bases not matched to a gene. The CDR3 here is CASSGTGGGNQPQHF. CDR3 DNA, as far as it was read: TGTGCCAGCAGTGGGACAGGGGGAGGCAATCAGCCC.

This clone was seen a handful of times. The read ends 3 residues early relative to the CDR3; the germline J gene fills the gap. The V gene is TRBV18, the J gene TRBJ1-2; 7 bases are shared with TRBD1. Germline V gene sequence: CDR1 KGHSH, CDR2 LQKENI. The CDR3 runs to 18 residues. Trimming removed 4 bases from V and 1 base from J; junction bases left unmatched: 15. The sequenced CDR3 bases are TGTGCCAGCTCACTAAGGACGAGGGCAGGGGGACATAACTATGGC. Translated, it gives CASSLRTRAGGHNYG. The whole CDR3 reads CASSLRTRAGGHNYGYTF.

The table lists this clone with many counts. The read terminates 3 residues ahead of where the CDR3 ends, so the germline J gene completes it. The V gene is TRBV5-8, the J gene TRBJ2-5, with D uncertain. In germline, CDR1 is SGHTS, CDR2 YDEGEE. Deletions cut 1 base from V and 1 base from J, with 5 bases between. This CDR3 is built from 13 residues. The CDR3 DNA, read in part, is TGTGCCAGCAGCTTGTACGGCCAAGAGACC. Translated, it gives CASSLYGQET. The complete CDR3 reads CASSLYGQETQYF. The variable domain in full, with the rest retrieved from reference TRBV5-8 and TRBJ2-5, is EAGVTQSPTHLIKTRGQQATLRCSPISGHTSVYWYQQALGLGLQFLLWYDEGEERNRGNFPPRFSGRQFPNYSSELNVNALELEDSALYLCASSLYGQETQYFGPGTRLLVL.

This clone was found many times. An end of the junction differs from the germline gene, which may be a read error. The sequenced CDR3 bases are TGTGCTAGCAGCTTAAGTAGACAGCACAATGAG. This gives the protein CASSLSRQHNE. In full, the CDR3 reads CASSLSRQHNEQFF. This sequence joins TRBV7-7 and TRBJ2-1; a weak D match, TRBD1 (5 bases). The read stops 3 residues short of the end of the CDR3; the missing end is completed from the germline J gene. Germline CDR1 and CDR2: SSHAT and FNYEAQ (reference sequence). The CDR3 runs 14 residues.

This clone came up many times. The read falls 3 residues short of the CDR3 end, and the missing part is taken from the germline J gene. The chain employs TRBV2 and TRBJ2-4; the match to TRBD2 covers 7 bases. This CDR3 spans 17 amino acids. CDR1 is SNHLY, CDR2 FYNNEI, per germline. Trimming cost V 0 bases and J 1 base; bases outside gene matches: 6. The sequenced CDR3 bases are TGTGCCAGCAGTGAAGCCTTTTCCGGGGGGGCCAAAAACATT. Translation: CASSEAFSGGAKNI. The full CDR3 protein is CASSEAFSGGAKNIQYF.

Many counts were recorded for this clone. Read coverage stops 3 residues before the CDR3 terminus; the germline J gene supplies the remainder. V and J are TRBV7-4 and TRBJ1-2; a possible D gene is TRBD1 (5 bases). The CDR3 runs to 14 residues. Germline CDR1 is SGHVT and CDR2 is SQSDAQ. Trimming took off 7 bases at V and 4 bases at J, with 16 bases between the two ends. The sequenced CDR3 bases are TGTGCCAGCAACCGGGGGGACGGCTTCTATGGC. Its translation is CASNRGDGFYG. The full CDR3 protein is CASNRGDGFYGYTF.

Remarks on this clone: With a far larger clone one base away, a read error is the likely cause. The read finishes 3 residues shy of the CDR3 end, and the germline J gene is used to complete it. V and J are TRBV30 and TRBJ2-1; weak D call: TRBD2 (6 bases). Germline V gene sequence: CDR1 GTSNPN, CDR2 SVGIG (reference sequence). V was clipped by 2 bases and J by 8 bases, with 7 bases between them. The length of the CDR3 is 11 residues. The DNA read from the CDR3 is TGTGCCTGGAGTCCGGGGGATGAG. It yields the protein CAWSPGDE. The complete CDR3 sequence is CAWSPGDEQFF.

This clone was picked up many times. The DNA read from the CDR3 is TGTGCCAGCAAACCAGGGACAGACCGCTCCTACGAG. This gives the protein CASKPGTDRSYE. The full CDR3 protein reads CASKPGTDRSYEQYF. The V call is TRBV2, the J call TRBJ2-7; 7 bases line up with TRBD1. The read comes to an end 3 residues before the CDR3 does, leaving the germline J gene to fill in the end. In germline, CDR1 is SNHLY, CDR2 FYNNEI. Trimming removed 7 bases from V and 0 bases from J; junction bases left unmatched: 9. CDR3 length: 15 residues.

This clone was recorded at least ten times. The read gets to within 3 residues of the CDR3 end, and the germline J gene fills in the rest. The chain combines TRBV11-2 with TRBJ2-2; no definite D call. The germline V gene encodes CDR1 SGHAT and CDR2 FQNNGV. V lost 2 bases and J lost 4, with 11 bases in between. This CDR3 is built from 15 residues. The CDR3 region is CASSLIPSSTGELFF. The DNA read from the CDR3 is TGTGCCAGCAGCTTAATCCCATCTAGCACCGGGGAG.

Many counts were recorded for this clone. The part of the CDR3 DNA that was read is TGTGCCAGCAGCCCTCGACGGACAGACTCTGGGGCCAACGTC. Translating gives CASSPRRTDSGANV. The whole CDR3 sequence is CASSPRRTDSGANVLTF. The chain combines TRBV3-1 (or the pseudogene TRBV3-2) with TRBJ2-6; maybe TRBD1 (6 bases). The read finishes 3 residues shy of the CDR3 end, and the germline J gene is used to complete it. CDR1 is LGHDT and CDR2 is YNNKEL in the germline V gene (reference sequence). V was clipped by 4 bases and J by 0 bases, with 13 bases between them. This CDR3 region has 17 residues.

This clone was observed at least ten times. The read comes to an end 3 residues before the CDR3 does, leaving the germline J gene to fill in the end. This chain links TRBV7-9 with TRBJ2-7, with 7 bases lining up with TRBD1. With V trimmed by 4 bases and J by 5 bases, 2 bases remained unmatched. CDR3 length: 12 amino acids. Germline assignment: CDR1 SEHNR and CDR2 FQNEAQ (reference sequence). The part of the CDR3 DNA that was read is TGTGCCAGCAGCTCGCAGGGGGACGAG. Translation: CASSSQGDE. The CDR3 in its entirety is CASSSQGDEQYF.

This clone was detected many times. The sequenced part of the CDR3 DNA is TGTGCCAGCATAGAATACACAGATACG. Translating it yields CASIEYTDT. The entire CDR3 protein reads CASIEYTDTQYF. The chain joins TRBV2 to TRBJ2-3; no definite D call. The read finishes 3 residues shy of the CDR3 end, and the germline J gene is used to complete it. Germline CDR1 SNHLY, CDR2 FYNNEI. This CDR3 spans 12 amino acids. Trimming cost V 7 bases and J 2 bases, with 7 bases left between them.

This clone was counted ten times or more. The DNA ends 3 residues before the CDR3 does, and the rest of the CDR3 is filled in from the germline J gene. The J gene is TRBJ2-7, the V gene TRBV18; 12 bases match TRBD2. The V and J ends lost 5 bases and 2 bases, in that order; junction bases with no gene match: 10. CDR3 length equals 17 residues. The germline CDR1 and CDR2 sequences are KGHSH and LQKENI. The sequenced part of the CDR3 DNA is TGTGCCAGCTCATCCGGACTAGCGGGAAACGGGGCCTACGAG. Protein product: CASSSGLAGNGAYE. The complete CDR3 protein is CASSSGLAGNGAYEQYF.

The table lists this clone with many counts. CDR3 DNA, as far as it was read: TGTGCCAGCAGTTTAACAGGGGTTGGCACTGAA. Translated: CASSLTGVGTE. The whole CDR3 is CASSLTGVGTEAFF. This chain connects TRBV12-3 or TRBV12-4 to TRBJ1-1; TRBD1 agrees at 7 bases. The sequenced fragment ends 3 residues before the CDR3 boundary, so the rest is inferred from the germline J gene. V was clipped by 2 bases and J by 4 bases; unmatched bases: 4. The CDR3 covers 14 residues.

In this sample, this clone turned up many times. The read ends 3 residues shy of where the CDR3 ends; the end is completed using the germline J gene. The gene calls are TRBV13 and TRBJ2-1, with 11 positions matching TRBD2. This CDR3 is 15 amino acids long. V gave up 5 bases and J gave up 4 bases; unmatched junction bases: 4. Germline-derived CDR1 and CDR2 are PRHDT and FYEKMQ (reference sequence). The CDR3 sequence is CASSLTSGRYNEQFF. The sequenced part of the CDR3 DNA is TGTGCCAGCAGCCTCACTAGCGGGAGATACAATGAG.

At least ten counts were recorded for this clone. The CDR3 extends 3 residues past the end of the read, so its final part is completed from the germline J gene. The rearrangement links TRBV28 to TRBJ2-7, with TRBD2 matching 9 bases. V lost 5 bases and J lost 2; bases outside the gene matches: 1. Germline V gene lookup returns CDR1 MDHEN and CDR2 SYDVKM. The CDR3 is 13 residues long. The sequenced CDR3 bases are TGTGCCAGCAGTGCGGGAGGGACCTACGAG. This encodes CASSAGGTYE. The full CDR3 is CASSAGGTYEQYF. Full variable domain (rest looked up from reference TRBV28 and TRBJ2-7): DVKVTQSSRYLVKRTGEKVFLECVQDMDHENMFWYRQDPGLGLRLIYFSYDVKMKEKGDIPEGYSVSREKKERFSLILESASTNQTSMYLCASSAGGTYEQYFGPGTRLTVT.

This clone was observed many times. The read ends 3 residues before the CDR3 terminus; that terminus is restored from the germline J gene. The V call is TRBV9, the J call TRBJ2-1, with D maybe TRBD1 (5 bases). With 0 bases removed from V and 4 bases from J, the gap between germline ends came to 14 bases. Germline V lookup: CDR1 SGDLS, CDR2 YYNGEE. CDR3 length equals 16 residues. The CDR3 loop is CASSVVGRPPYNEQFF. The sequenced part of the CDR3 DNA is TGTGCCAGCAGCGTAGTGGGGCGCCCCCCTTACAATGAG.

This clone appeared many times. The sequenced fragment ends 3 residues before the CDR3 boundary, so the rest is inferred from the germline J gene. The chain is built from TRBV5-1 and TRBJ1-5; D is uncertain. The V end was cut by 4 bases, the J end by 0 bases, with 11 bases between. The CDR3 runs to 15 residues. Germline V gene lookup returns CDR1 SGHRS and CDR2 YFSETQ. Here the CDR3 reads CASSPGDTSNQPQHF. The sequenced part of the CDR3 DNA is TGCGCCAGCAGCCCCGGCGACACTAGCAATCAGCCC.

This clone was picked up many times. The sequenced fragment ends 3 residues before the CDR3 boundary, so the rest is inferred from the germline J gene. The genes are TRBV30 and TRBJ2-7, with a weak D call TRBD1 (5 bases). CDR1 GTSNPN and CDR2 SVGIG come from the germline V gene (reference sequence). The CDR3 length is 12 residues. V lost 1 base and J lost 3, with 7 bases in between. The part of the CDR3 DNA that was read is TGTGCCTGGAGTGGCCAGGGCTACGAG. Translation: CAWSGQGYE. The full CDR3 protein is CAWSGQGYEQYF.